The 27 T cell receptor beta chains reported below all come from one sample, sequenced in a study of siplizumab effects on memory and regulatory T cells. Profiled with immunoSEQ multiplex PCR; TCRdb holds only in-frame clones, not every one. Here the sample spans more than 95,000 clones, about 93% being singletons. Sequencing was done on a sample of Tregs sorted from blood. The origin of the receptors is a human donor in good health.

V gene TRBV4-1 combines with J gene TRBJ2-1; no firm D call. The length of the CDR3 is 12 residues. Trimming pared 3 bases from V and 4 bases from J, leaving 4 bases between. Germline V gives CDR1 MGHRA, CDR2 YSYEKL. The CDR3 DNA is TGCGCCAGCAGCCAGGATTACAATGAGCAGTTCTTC. It specifies CASSQDYNEQFF.

The table lists this clone with many counts. Compared with germline, one end of the junction differs, possibly owing to a read error. This chain joins TRBV6-1 and TRBJ1-2, with 7 bases aligning to TRBD1. Germline V gene lookup returns CDR1 MNHNS and CDR2 SASEGT. CDR3 size: 13 residues. For the CDR3, the DNA is TGTGCCAGCAGTGAATCCGCGGACAGGAAAAGGAACTTC. The encoded protein is CASSESADRKRNF.

The CDR3 nucleotides are TGTGCCAGCAGCCTCAAGTACGAGCAGTACTTC. This encodes CASSLKYEQYF. V and J are TRBV2 and TRBJ2-7; D gene uncertain. The CDR3 extends over 11 amino acids. With 6 bases removed from V and 4 bases from J, the gap between germline ends came to 7 bases. The germline V gene encodes CDR1 SNHLY and CDR2 FYNNEI.

The chain joins TRBV14 to TRBJ1-3, with D perhaps matching TRBD1 (5 bases). V was shortened by 1 base and J by 4 bases, with 11 bases between the two germline ends. This CDR3 region has 15 residues. Germline values: CDR1 SGHDN, CDR2 FVKESK. This CDR3 is CASSQGAGFGNTIYF. The CDR3 DNA follows: TGTGCCAGCAGCCAAGGCGCAGGGTTCGGAAACACCATATATTTT. The variable domain in full, completed from reference TRBV14 and TRBJ1-3, reads EAGVTQFPSHSVIEKGQTVTLRCDPISGHDNLYWYRRVMGKEIKFLLHFVKESKQDESGMPNNRFLAERTGGTYSTLKVQPAELEDSGVYFCASSQGAGFGNTIYFGEGSWLTVV.

The chain has TRBV30 and TRBJ2-2; 8 bases are shared with TRBD2. Germline CDR1 reads GTSNPN; CDR2 reads SVGIG (reference sequence). The CDR3 loop spans 15 amino acids. With V trimmed by 2 bases and J by 1 base, 3 bases remained unmatched. CDR3 amino acids: CAWSRAGVNTGELFF. In DNA form, the CDR3 reads TGTGCCTGGAGTCGAGCGGGGGTGAACACCGGGGAGCTGTTTTTT.

The gene calls are TRBV27 and TRBJ1-5; D is possibly TRBD1 (6 bases). This CDR3 has 15 residues. Trimming pared 6 bases from V and 9 bases from J, leaving 21 bases between. The germline V gene has CDR1 MNHEY and CDR2 SMNVEV (reference sequence). CDR3 sequence reads: CASREWGGLAAPQHF. The CDR3 nucleotides are TGTGCCAGCAGAGAATGGGGGGGGCTAGCGGCGCCCCAGCATTTT.

The chain is built from TRBV5-4 and TRBJ2-5, with a tentative D call TRBD1 (6 bases). Trimming left V 2 bases short and J 1 base short, with 9 bases between. The CDR3 has 14 amino acids. Germline-derived CDR1 and CDR2 are SGHNT and YYREEE (reference sequence). CDR3 in DNA: TGTGCCAGCAGCTTCGGGACAACCCAAGAGACCCAGTACTTC. Translation: CASSFGTTQETQYF.

Sample share makes this clone medium-sized. The rearrangement joins TRBV7-2 to TRBJ1-1; TRBD1 matches at 7 bases. CDR3 length equals 15 residues. The germline CDR1 and CDR2 sequences are SGHTA and FQGNSA. J gave up 1 base and V 7 bases, and 9 bases lay outside the gene matches. CDR3 sequence reads: CASKAQGNWNTEAFF. Written as DNA, the CDR3 is TGTGCCAGCAAAGCACAGGGGAACTGGAACACTGAAGCTTTCTTT.

V and J are TRBV6-4 and TRBJ1-5, with no clear D. Germline-derived CDR1 and CDR2 are MRHNA and SNTAGT. Trimming took off 2 bases at V and 11 bases at J, with 13 bases between the two ends. This CDR3 spans 13 amino acids. The CDR3 reads CASSDTHGTAQHF. CDR3 nucleotide sequence: TGTGCCAGCAGTGACACCCACGGTACGGCCCAGCATTTT.

This rearrangement joins TRBV2 to TRBJ2-7; a weak D match, TRBD1 (5 bases). The CDR3 totals 13 residues. V lost 7 bases and J lost 3, with 13 bases in between. CDR1 is SNHLY, CDR2 FYNNEI, per germline. Here the CDR3 reads CASTRVSYYEQYF. The DNA for the CDR3 is TGTGCCAGCACCAGGGTCTCATACTACGAGCAGTACTTC.

The J gene is TRBJ2-5, the V gene TRBV6-5, with TRBD1 matching over 7 bases. Germline trimming cut 0 bases from V and 5 bases from J; bases unmatched to any gene: 6. There are 15 residues in the CDR3. Germline values: CDR1 MNHEY, CDR2 SVGAGI. As DNA, the CDR3 is TGTGCCAGCAGTTACTCGGGCAGGGGGTGGGAGACCCAGTACTTC. Translated: CASSYSGRGWETQYF.

The chain links TRBV7-2 to TRBJ1-2; unclear D gene. Germline V gives CDR1 SGHTA, CDR2 FQGNSA. CDR3 length equals 12 residues. With 5 bases removed from V and 2 bases from J, the gap between germline ends came to 6 bases. This CDR3 is CASSRDNYGYTF. The DNA of the CDR3 is TGTGCCAGCAGCCGCGACAACTATGGCTACACCTTC.

The chain joins TRBV19 to TRBJ1-3; D is ambiguous. From germline, CDR1 is LNHDA and CDR2 SQIVND (reference sequence). The CDR3 runs to 14 residues. V lost 10 bases to trimming and J lost 2 bases, with 15 bases between them. The CDR3 nucleotides read TGTGCCACTGCCCGGGGTAGTACTGGAAACACCATATATTTT. As protein: CATARGSTGNTIYF.

The gene calls are TRBV30 and TRBJ2-5; either TRBD1 or TRBD2 may supply D (5 bases each). CDR1 is GTSNPN, CDR2 SVGIG, per germline (reference sequence). This CDR3 spans 14 amino acids. Deletions cut 4 bases from V and 5 bases from J, with 17 bases between. CDR3 amino acids: CAWTGTPNAETQYF. CDR3 nucleotides: TGTGCCTGGACCGGGACGCCAAATGCGGAGACCCAGTACTTC.

The chain carries TRBV30 and TRBJ2-6; D is possibly TRBD2 (6 bases). The germline V gene has CDR1 GTSNPN and CDR2 SVGIG (reference sequence). CDR3 length: 14 residues. Trimming cost V 5 bases and J 1 base, with 9 bases left between them. The CDR3 reads CAWAGLSGANVLTF. The CDR3 bases are TGTGCCTGGGCGGGATTATCTGGGGCCAACGTCCTGACTTTC.

V and J are TRBV19 and TRBJ1-2, with no clear D. The CDR3 contains 16 residues. Trimming stripped 1 base from V and 8 bases from J, with 20 bases between. CDR1 is LNHDA, CDR2 SQIVND, per germline (reference sequence). This chain's CDR3 is CASSIAGVRMPWGYTF. The DNA for the CDR3 is TGTGCCAGTAGTATAGCCGGGGTTAGGATGCCTTGGGGCTACACCTTC.

The chain employs TRBV7-2 and TRBJ2-1; the D gene is possibly TRBD2 (5 bases). CDR3 length: 15 amino acids. Germline V gene lookup returns CDR1 SGHTA and CDR2 FQGNSA. Trimming took 5 bases from V and 8 from J, leaving 19 bases between them. The CDR3 is CASSPWQRPSDEQFF. The DNA for the CDR3 is TGTGCCAGCAGCCCTTGGCAGCGGCCGAGCGATGAGCAGTTCTTC.

V usage is TRBV18 and J usage is TRBJ2-5, with 7 positions matching TRBD1. The V gene's germline CDR1 is KGHSH and CDR2 LQKENI. This CDR3 has 15 amino acids. Losses at the gene ends were 3 bases for V and 5 bases for J; bases not matched to a gene: 9. Here the CDR3 DNA reads TGTGCCAGCTCACCGATCTCGGGACAGACGGAGACCCAGTACTTC. As protein: CASSPISGQTETQYF.

This clone was seen a single time. The chain couples TRBV9 to TRBJ2-7; TRBD1 matches at 8 bases. The V segment lost 0 bases and the J segment 7 bases; nucleotides outside the gene matches: 9. This CDR3 has 15 residues. CDR1 SGDLS and CDR2 YYNGEE come from the germline V gene. The CDR3 reads CASSVAQGDVSEQYF. As DNA, the CDR3 is TGTGCCAGCAGCGTAGCACAGGGGGACGTGAGTGAGCAGTACTTC.

The chain employs TRBV4-2 and TRBJ1-2, with D maybe TRBD1 (5 bases). CDR3 length: 13 amino acids. V lost 5 bases, J lost 4 bases, and 11 bases lay in between. Germline V lookup: CDR1 LGHNA, CDR2 YNFKEQ. CDR3 amino acids: CASSLGGSYGYTF. The DNA of the CDR3 is TGTGCCAGCAGCTTGGGGGGGAGCTATGGCTACACCTTC.

In DNA form, the CDR3 reads TGTGCCAGCACCCCACGTCGGGGTGGCTACACCTTC. It translates to CASTPRRGGYTF. This rearrangement joins TRBV6-5 to TRBJ1-2; D remains unclear. The CDR3 extends over 12 amino acids. Germline loops: CDR1 MNHEY, CDR2 SVGAGI. The V end was cut by 7 bases, the J end by 7 bases, with 13 bases between.

This clone was observed a handful of times. The rearrangement links TRBV7-9 to TRBJ2-5; 11 bases align to TRBD2. V was clipped by 2 bases and J by 5 bases; unmatched bases: 7. The CDR3 runs to 16 residues. Germline V gene data show CDR1 as SEHNR and CDR2 as FQNEAQ (reference sequence). Here the CDR3 DNA reads TGTGCCAGCAGCTTACTAGCGGGGGGAGTTTGGGAGACCCAGTACTTC. It yields the protein CASSLLAGGVWETQYF.

The chain is built from TRBV5-1 and TRBJ2-7, with 8 nucleotides matching TRBD1. The CDR3 consists of 14 residues. CDR1 and CDR2 (germline): SGHRS, YFSETQ. Trimming cost V 0 bases and J 4 bases; bases outside gene matches: 3. CDR3 protein: CASSLGGQGYEQYF. The CDR3 DNA reads TGCGCCAGCAGCTTGGGCGGACAGGGTTACGAGCAGTACTTC.

CDR3 in amino acids: CASSLSRADTQYF. The CDR3 coding sequence is TGTGCCAGCAGCTTAAGCCGGGCAGATACGCAGTATTTT. The chain is built from TRBV7-3 and TRBJ2-3, with D hard to call. V lost 1 base and J lost 4, with 6 bases in between. In germline, CDR1 is SGHTA, CDR2 FQGTGA. CDR3 length: 13 residues.

The V and J genes are TRBV6-6 and TRBJ2-1; 7 bases line up with TRBD2. This CDR3 is built from 15 residues. V shed 5 bases and J 9 bases; nucleotides not matched to a gene: 13. Germline V lookup: CDR1 MNHNY, CDR2 SVGAGI (reference sequence). The CDR3 nucleotides read TGTGCCAGCAGTCCCGCCGAGCGGGAACGGAGTGAGCAGTTCTTC. Amino acid sequence: CASSPAERERSEQFF.

V gene TRBV11-3 combines with J gene TRBJ2-1; no firm D call. Trimming left V 2 bases short and J 12 bases short, with 11 bases between. Germline CDR1 and CDR2: SGHNT and YENEEA. This CDR3 is 12 amino acids long. CDR3 residues: CASSLLPLGQFF. As DNA, the CDR3 is TGTGCCAGCAGCTTATTACCTTTGGGGCAGTTCTTC.

The chain joins TRBV6-6 to TRBJ1-1; TRBD1 matches at 8 bases. This CDR3 spans 14 amino acids. CDR1 is MNHNY and CDR2 is SVGAGI in the germline V gene (reference sequence). V lost 5 bases, J lost 5 bases, and 7 bases stayed unmatched. This CDR3 is CASSAQGGGTEAFF. The CDR3 bases are TGTGCCAGCAGTGCACAGGGGGGAGGGACTGAAGCTTTCTTT.